The sequence of this T cell receptor beta chain was determined in a study of cytomegalovirus exposure and HLA in healthy donors. Whole-study context: The 130 or so validation repertoires used a platform that matched the one used for the 500 to 700 first-cohort repertoires, as a later analysis reported.

As regards this clone: Its cognate antigen is unknown.

Germline loops: CDR1 MNHNS, CDR2 SASEGT. CDR3 size: 15 residues. V dropped 3 bases and J dropped 2 bases, with 14 bases sitting between them. The method was immunoSEQ multiplex PCR; TCRdb's version includes in-frame clones alone and lacks a portion of them. The data show about 160,000 clones, over 85% seen once. Study-level results: The authors listed 164 TCR beta chains as cytomegalovirus-associated. Reports credit the classifier with highly specific, highly sensitive diagnosis of cytomegalovirus status.

It was the approximately 120-subject validation cohort, separate from the approximately 700-subject first cohort, to which the donors belonged. Sequenced material: PBMCs. The chain links TRBV6-1 to TRBJ2-7; tentatively, D is TRBD2 (6 bases). This sequence originates from a woman aged 18 to 35 in good health and CMV-seropositive. The CDR3 loop reads CASSEAGSGTYEQYF. CDR3 sequence (DNA): TGTGCCAGCAGTGAGGCGGGTAGCGGAACCTACGAGCAGTACTTC.